This TCR beta chain was retrieved from a study of CXCR4 blockade with PD-1 therapy in pancreatic cancer. This CDR3 is built from 16 residues. Germline CDR1 and CDR2: LNHDA and SQIVND (reference sequence). J gave up 1 base and V 5 bases, and 4 bases lay outside the gene matches. No neoadjuvant therapy was given before resection to the patients supplying these archived tumor blocks. Remarks on this clone: Its antigen remains unknown.

Study-wide points: Convergent selection by common tumor antigens was suggested by nucleotide rearrangement counts. Tumor clonality averaged about 0.15 versus 0.049 in healthy blood, not predicting survival.

Some clones are missing from TCRdb's copy, which holds only in-frame ones; the method was immunoSEQ multiplex PCR. The table shows about 5,000 clones, with around 62% occurring only once. The V call is TRBV19, the J call TRBJ2-3, with 12 bases lining up with TRBD2. The specimen sequenced was tumor tissue. The clonotype comes from a human donor with pancreatic ductal adenocarcinoma. The CDR3 loop reads CASSGRLAGGTDTQYF. The CDR3, as DNA: TGTGCCAGTAGTGGAAGACTAGCGGGAGGCACAGATACGCAGTATTTT. The whole variable domain, filled in from reference TRBV19 and TRBJ2-3, reads DGGITQSPKYLFRKEGQNVTLSCEQNLNHDAMYWYRQDPGQGLRLIYYSQIVNDFQKGDIAEGYSVSREKKESFPLTVTSAQKNPTAFYLCASSGRLAGGTDTQYFGPGTRLTVL.